One T cell receptor (beta chain) is described in this entry. This sample was taken from a study of control samples from healthy donors and cancer patients. The assay was immunoSEQ multiplex PCR, and TCRdb's table has in-frame clones only and misses some. Found here are 390,000 or so clones, more than 80% of them singletons; the top ten hold 5.5% to 7.5%. The sample consisted of PBMCs. This TCR was recovered from a man between 40 and 49 years old with head and neck cancer.

The CDR3 is CASSQQGWTGELFF. The CDR3 coding sequence is TGTGCCAGCAGTCAACAGGGGTGGACCGGGGAGCTGTTTTTT. The rearrangement links TRBV6-5 to TRBJ2-2, with 7 bases matching TRBD1. In germline, CDR1 is MNHEY, CDR2 SVGAGI. Trimming cost V 5 bases and J 5 bases; bases outside gene matches: 5. This CDR3 region has 14 residues.